These 30 T cell receptor beta chains share one sample of origin, sequenced in a study of beta chain features in type 1 diabetes. The antigens for these receptors are not known. Reverse transcription of all isolated RNA meant that expressed TCRB transcripts were sequenced. This table comes from immunoSEQ multiplex PCR, and its TCRdb copy is limited to in-frame clones, with some not included. The data contain 600,000 to 700,000 clones, 12% of them seen just once; the ten biggest clones take up around 0.12%. General study findings and limits: Moderate yet significant TCRB CDR3 shortening was seen in Type 1 diabetes patients in all four CD4+ subsets.

The sequenced sample was naive CD4+ T cells from blood. All receptors derive from a man under 40 with type 1 diabetes.

The chain links TRBV29-1 to TRBJ2-1, with 9 bases aligning to TRBD1. V lost 1 base and J lost 4; bases outside the gene matches: 2. Germline V gives CDR1 SQVTM, CDR2 ANQGSEA. This CDR3 comprises 14 residues. In DNA, the CDR3 is TGCAGCGTTGAAGGGGACAGGGCTTACAATGAGCAGTTCTTC. This translates into CSVEGDRAYNEQFF.

This clone was observed a handful of times. The V gene is TRBV7-2, the J gene TRBJ2-1, with D uncertain. CDR1 is SGHTA, CDR2 FQGNSA, per germline. This CDR3 contains 13 residues. V gave up 3 bases and J gave up 4 bases, with 7 bases separating them. CDR3 protein: CASSFDQYNEQFF. The CDR3 DNA reads TGTGCCAGCAGCTTTGACCAATACAATGAGCAGTTCTTC.

The gene calls are TRBV7-2 and TRBJ2-2, with 10 bases lining up with TRBD1. This CDR3 has 16 amino acids. J gave up 4 bases and V 5 bases, and 7 bases lay outside the gene matches. Germline V gene lookup returns CDR1 SGHTA and CDR2 FQGNSA. This CDR3 reads CASSLGRTGGTGELFF. The DNA for the CDR3 is TGTGCCAGCAGCCTCGGCCGGACAGGGGGCACCGGGGAGCTGTTTTTT.

The rearrangement uses TRBV7-2 and TRBJ2-1; TRBD1 might be the D (6 bases). CDR1 and CDR2 (germline): SGHTA, FQGNSA. This CDR3 contains 16 residues. Deletions cut 1 base from V and 3 bases from J, with 13 bases between. DNA for the CDR3: TGTGCCAGCAGCTTAGAACAGGGAAGGGGCTACAATGAGCAGTTCTTC. This translates into CASSLEQGRGYNEQFF.

Only a few counts were recorded for this clone. CDR3: CASSPLKNTEAFF. The CDR3 bases are TGTGCCAGCAGCCCCCTTAAGAACACTGAAGCTTTCTTT. The chain couples TRBV14 to TRBJ1-1; no clear D. V was cut by 4 bases and J by 1 base, with 7 bases left in between. Germline CDR1 is SGHDN and CDR2 is FVKESK. The CDR3 is 13 residues long.

In this sample, this clone turned up a few times. This specimen includes other DNA sequences encoding the same CDR3. This chain links TRBV7-9 with TRBJ1-5; D ambiguous. The CDR3 is 12 residues long. Trimming cost V 0 bases and J 7 bases, with 4 bases left between them. CDR1 SEHNR and CDR2 FQNEAQ come from the germline V gene (reference sequence). The DNA for the CDR3 is TGTGCCAGCAGCTTAGCAGGGCAGCCCCAGCATTTT. This codes for CASSLAGQPQHF.

This clone was detected a few times. DNA of the CDR3: TGTGCCAGCAGCTTCACCCCGGGACAGGGTCTTCTTGAGACCCAGTACTTC. As protein: CASSFTPGQGLLETQYF. The gene calls are TRBV7-9 and TRBJ2-5; TRBD1 matches 9 bases. Trimming cost V 3 bases and J 5 bases; bases outside gene matches: 13. Germline CDR1 and CDR2: SEHNR and FQNEAQ (reference sequence). The CDR3 length is 17 residues.

This chain joins TRBV4-3 and TRBJ1-2, with no clear D. Germline CDR1 reads LGHNA; CDR2 reads YSLEER. CDR3 size: 16 residues. V lost 0 bases, J lost 3 bases, and 14 bases lay in between. The CDR3 loop is CASSQDRGSAYYGYTF. The CDR3 DNA reads TGCGCCAGCAGCCAAGATAGAGGTAGCGCTTACTATGGCTACACCTTC.

V is TRBV14 and J is TRBJ2-1, with a tentative D call TRBD2 (6 bases). Trimming took off 4 bases at V and 15 bases at J, with 16 bases between the two ends. The CDR3 has 12 residues. Germline V gene data show CDR1 as SGHDN and CDR2 as FVKESK. In nucleotides, the CDR3 is TGTGCCAGCAGCCCCGGGACTCCTAGTCGGTTCTTC. The encoded protein is CASSPGTPSRFF.

The CDR3 DNA follows: TGTGCCTGGAGTGTGGACAGGGGGTTTGGGTATGGCTACACCTTC. This encodes CAWSVDRGFGYGYTF. This sequence joins TRBV30 and TRBJ1-2; the match to TRBD1 covers 10 bases. The V and J ends lost 0 bases and 5 bases, in that order; junction bases with no gene match: 6. This CDR3 is 15 amino acids long. From germline, CDR1 is GTSNPN and CDR2 SVGIG (reference sequence).

This chain uses TRBV7-2 with TRBJ2-7, with D unclear. The germline V gene encodes CDR1 SGHTA and CDR2 FQGNSA. The CDR3 sequence is 14 residues long. V shed 0 bases and J shed 4 bases, with 10 bases lying between them. The CDR3: CASSLAGIGYEQYF. The CDR3 nucleotides read TGTGCCAGCAGCTTAGCGGGTATCGGTTACGAGCAGTACTTC. Based on the CDR3 plus reference TRBV7-2 and TRBJ2-7, the full variable domain is GAGVSQSPSNKVTEKGKDVELRCDPISGHTALYWYRQSLGQGLEFLIYFQGNSAPDKSGLPSDRFSAERTGGSVSTLTIQRTQQEDSAVYLCASSLAGIGYEQYFGPGTRLTVT.

The sample holds a few counts of this clone. This chain links TRBV7-2 with TRBJ2-4; 9 bases agree with TRBD2. CDR3 size: 16 residues. Germline CDR1 is SGHTA and CDR2 is FQGNSA. The trim removed 5 bases at V and 0 bases at J, leaving 5 bases unmatched. The CDR3 region is CASSRSGGVAKNIQYF. The CDR3 DNA follows: TGTGCCAGCAGCCGTAGCGGGGGAGTAGCCAAAAACATTCAGTACTTC. Full variable domain (remainder filled in from reference TRBV7-2 and TRBJ2-4): GAGVSQSPSNKVTEKGKDVELRCDPISGHTALYWYRQSLGQGLEFLIYFQGNSAPDKSGLPSDRFSAERTGGSVSTLTIQRTQQEDSAVYLCASSRSGGVAKNIQYFGAGTRLSVL.

The V and J genes are TRBV11-2 and TRBJ1-3; D not resolved. V was trimmed by 4 bases and J by 0 bases, leaving 16 bases between them. This CDR3 region has 17 residues. From germline, CDR1 is SGHAT and CDR2 FQNNGV. CDR3 bases: TGTGCCAGCAGCTCCCGTTCCAGACCCAGCTCTGGAAACACCATATATTTT. Translation: CASSSRSRPSSGNTIYF.

This rearrangement joins TRBV7-2 to TRBJ2-1; 8 nucleotides agree with TRBD2. V gave up 5 bases and J gave up 7 bases; unmatched junction bases: 10. Per germline, CDR1 SGHTA and CDR2 FQGNSA. The CDR3 extends over 15 amino acids. The CDR3 region has the DNA TGTGCCAGCAGCCCAGTCCGGGGGGGCCGGAATGAGCAGTTCTTC. It is translated as CASSPVRGGRNEQFF.

The V gene is TRBV2, the J gene TRBJ2-3, with D tentatively TRBD2 (5 bases). The V end was cut by 6 bases, the J end by 4 bases, with 17 bases between. Germline CDR1 SNHLY, CDR2 FYNNEI. The CDR3 covers 15 residues. The CDR3 DNA sequence: TGTGCCAGCAGCCGGACGAGGGCAAACGCAGATACGCAGTATTTT. This encodes CASSRTRANADTQYF.

The sample holds a few counts of this clone. The chain is built from TRBV27 and TRBJ2-7; D gene ambiguous. The germline V gene encodes CDR1 MNHEY and CDR2 SMNVEV (reference sequence). V lost 4 bases and J 3 bases, leaving 4 bases between the germline ends. This CDR3 has 11 residues. The CDR3 bases are TGTGCCAGCAGTTCCCACTACGAGCAGTACTTC. Its translation is CASSSHYEQYF.

J is TRBJ1-5 and V is TRBV6-1; D is ambiguous. The CDR3 is 13 amino acids. Germline V CDR1 and CDR2: MNHNS, SASEGT. The V gene lost 7 bases and the J gene lost 1 base, with 8 bases spanning the gap. CDR3 sequence (DNA): TGTGCCAGCAAGGGAGGAAGCAATCAGCCCCAGCATTTT. Its protein is CASKGGSNQPQHF.

This sequence joins TRBV10-3 and TRBJ1-3; no definite D call. The CDR3 sequence is 13 residues long. CDR1 and CDR2 (germline): ENHRY, SYGVKD. Trimming took off 8 bases at V and 0 bases at J, with 8 bases between the two ends. The CDR3 sequence is CAIGLSSGNTIYF. The CDR3 DNA reads as TGTGCCATCGGTTTGAGCTCTGGAAACACCATATATTTT.

This chain uses TRBV11-3 with TRBJ2-7; 8 bases match TRBD2. The CDR3 consists of 15 residues. Germline V lookup: CDR1 SGHNT, CDR2 YENEEA. The ends lost 4 bases at V and 4 bases at J; junction bases unmatched: 9. The CDR3 DNA sequence: TGTGCCAGCAGCTCGCCTCTGACGGGGGGGTACGAGCAGTACTTC. This encodes CASSSPLTGGYEQYF.

This clone was observed a handful of times. V is TRBV4-3 and J is TRBJ1-2, with a possible D match to TRBD1 (5 bases). This CDR3 is built from 14 residues. Trimming cost V 3 bases and J 4 bases, with 12 bases left between them. Per the germline V gene, CDR1 is LGHNA and CDR2 is YSLEER. CDR3 nucleotide sequence: TGCGCCAGCAGCCAGGGGCAGCAACTCTATGGCTACACCTTC. This encodes CASSQGQQLYGYTF.

This clone turned up a few times. The chain combines TRBV28 with TRBJ1-2; TRBD1 might be the D (5 bases). Deletions cut 4 bases from V and 0 bases from J, with 9 bases between. The CDR3 loop spans 14 amino acids. Germline V CDR1 and CDR2: MDHEN, SYDVKM. DNA for the CDR3: TGTGCCAGCAGTTCCCCGGGGGCTAACTATGGCTACACCTTC. Translation gives CASSSPGANYGYTF.

The V call is TRBV2, the J call TRBJ1-5; 8 bases line up with TRBD1. The CDR3 has 14 residues. Germline V gene sequence: CDR1 SNHLY, CDR2 FYNNEI. Trimming took 3 bases from V and 5 from J; bases not matched to a gene: 3. CDR3 sequence reads: CASSEYRGYQPQHF. The CDR3, as DNA: TGTGCCAGCAGTGAGTACAGGGGGTATCAGCCCCAGCATTTT.

The CDR3 sequence is CASSSPGPLYEQFF. Written as DNA, the CDR3 is TGTGCCAGCAGTTCACCGGGACCCCTCTATGAGCAGTTCTTC. The rearrangement uses TRBV28 and TRBJ2-1; D could derive from TRBD1 or TRBD2 (5 bases each). The CDR3 has 14 residues. V was shortened by 4 bases and J by 8 bases, with 15 bases between the two germline ends. In germline, CDR1 is MDHEN, CDR2 SYDVKM.

This clone was seen more than once but under ten times. The rearrangement joins TRBV2 to TRBJ2-5, with 8 positions matching TRBD2. After removal of 6 bases from V and 7 bases from J, the junction contained 13 bases not matched to a gene. CDR3 length: 15 residues. The V gene's germline CDR1 is SNHLY and CDR2 FYNNEI. The CDR3 sequence is CASRADQGLGGTQYF. CDR3 DNA sequence: TGTGCCAGCAGAGCTGACCAGGGACTAGGTGGGACCCAGTACTTC.

This clone was detected only a few times. The chain combines TRBV7-8 with TRBJ2-2; tentatively, D is TRBD1 (6 bases). The germline CDR1 and CDR2 sequences are SGHVS and FQNEAQ. There are 14 residues in the CDR3. V shed 5 bases and J shed 1 base, with 8 bases lying between them. CDR3 residues: CASSLGQNTGELFF. CDR3 coding DNA: TGTGCCAGCAGCCTGGGACAGAACACCGGGGAGCTGTTTTTT. Together with reference TRBV7-8 and TRBJ2-2, the CDR3 gives the full variable domain: GAGVSQSPRYKVAKRGQDVALRCDPISGHVSLFWYQQALGQGPEFLTYFQNEAQLDKSGLPSDRFFAERPEGSVSTLKIQRTQQEDSAVYLCASSLGQNTGELFFGEGSRLTVL.

The chain has TRBV11-3 and TRBJ2-7; D ambiguous. Germline CDR1 and CDR2: SGHNT and YENEEA. V was cut by 5 bases and J by 3 bases, with 5 bases left in between. The CDR3 extends over 11 amino acids. Here the CDR3 reads CASSAFYEQYF. The CDR3 DNA follows: TGTGCCAGCAGCGCGTTCTACGAGCAGTACTTC.

In this sample, this clone turned up a few times. This chain's CDR3 is CASSPDWNTEAFF. In nucleotides, the CDR3 is TGTGCCAGCAGTCCCGATTGGAACACTGAAGCTTTCTTT. The chain uses TRBV11-2 and TRBJ1-1; D call uncertain. V gave up 6 bases and J gave up 1 base, with 9 bases separating them. CDR3 length: 13 residues. Germline V gene lookup returns CDR1 SGHAT and CDR2 FQNNGV.

This clone was detected only a few times. The V call is TRBV13, the J call TRBJ2-3; D perhaps matches TRBD2 (7 bases). Trimming took off 0 bases at V and 2 bases at J, with 9 bases between the two ends. Germline V gene lookup returns CDR1 PRHDT and CDR2 FYEKMQ (reference sequence). This CDR3 is 15 amino acids long. Written as DNA, the CDR3 is TGTGCCAGCAGCTTAGGAGGGGGGGCCACAGATACGCAGTATTTT. Protein sequence: CASSLGGGATDTQYF.

As for this clone: In the same sample, other DNA sequences code for this CDR3. The chain is built from TRBV5-1 and TRBJ1-2; 9 bases are a match to TRBD1. With V trimmed by 4 bases and J by 4 bases, 5 bases remained unmatched. Looked up from germline, CDR1 is SGHRS and CDR2 is YFSETQ. This CDR3 comprises 14 residues. Here the CDR3 reads CASSPGQGSYGYTF. The DNA of the CDR3 is TGCGCCAGCAGCCCGGGACAGGGTTCCTATGGCTACACCTTC. The whole variable domain, remainder taken from reference TRBV5-1 and TRBJ1-2, is KAGVTQTPRYLIKTRGQQVTLSCSPISGHRSVSWYQQTPGQGLQFLFEYFSETQRNKGNFPGRFSGRQFSNSRSEMNVSTLELGDSALYLCASSPGQGSYGYTFGSGTRLTVV.

V usage is TRBV19 and J usage is TRBJ1-2, with a possible D match to TRBD1 (6 bases). There are 12 residues in the CDR3. Germline V gene data show CDR1 as LNHDA and CDR2 as SQIVND (reference sequence). V gave up 6 bases and J gave up 4 bases, with 9 bases separating them. The CDR3 loop is CASRDRGYGYTF. Here the CDR3 DNA reads TGTGCCAGTAGGGACAGAGGCTATGGCTACACCTTC.